This T cell receptor beta chain was retrieved from a study of blood T cell repertoires in COVID-19 (dated by TCRdb to the early 2020s). General notes on the study: Collaborator samples came from the United States, Italy and Spain and covered acute and convalescent phases of COVID-19. The material from the prospective study consisted of cDNA or gDNA derived from T cells, B-cell-depleted T cells, or PBMCs. The dataset comprised deeply sampled blood TCRbeta repertoires from subjects exposed to, actively infected with, or recovered from COVID-19. The repertoires were made available in a free public database intended to serve as a resource for research on the immune response to SARS-CoV-2. The samples were drawn from the first 160 participants of the ongoing ImmuneRACE study and from roughly 1,300 subjects provided by 6 global collaborators. The sample metadata nearly always contained a de-identified subject ID, COVID-19 status, age in years and sex. Where available, HLA class I and class II types were obtained from metadata supplied by the sample provider rather than from assay-based typing.

Of note for this clone: No antigen is known for it. No per-base quality is available; no much larger clone lies one base away.

The collaborating institutions used their own protocols to collect whole blood in K2EDTA tubes. For TCRbeta analysis, collaborators shipped samples as frozen whole blood, isolated PBMCs, or DNA extracted from either of those sample types. The CDR3 sequence holds 12 residues, the cysteine and phenylalanine included. Just the 36-base CDR3 DNA is kept, in frame starting at base 1. CDR1 SGHRS and CDR2 YFSETQ are derived from the germline V gene. Relative to germline, V is 0 bases shorter and J is 6 bases shorter, with 7 bases between their ends. The investigation overall reported the following: Clinical and demographic metadata were provided uncurated, with the amount varying by source and participant.

TCRbeta CDR3 regions were amplified from genomic DNA by means of the immunoSEQ Assay, a bias-controlled multiplex PCR. In the authors' own workflow: The number of nucleated cells in each sample was estimated by amplification of reference gene primers within the assay. To quantify the absolute abundance of each unique TCRbeta CDR3 rearrangement, sequence reads were collapsed and filtered. For each sample, productive Simpson clonality was calculated as the square root of Simpson's diversity index across productive rearrangements. TCRdb re-hosts the immuneACCESS table, in-frame sequences only. Its copies lack some clones; in the studies checked, an unresolved V gene accounts for under half of them, and the cause for the rest is not known. That table gives V, J and clone size, and the DNA gave D and trimming. The sample table shows 45,000 to 55,000 clones, and 65% to 85% are seen once. Over 4.5% of the sample comes from the top ten.

The sample comprised peripheral blood. The receptor chain draws on TRBV5-1 and TRBJ2-7, with TRBD1 tentatively as D gene (5 bases match). The sequence was obtained from a human donor in a cohort sampled during active COVID-19. The DNA is as follows: TGCGCCAGCAGCTTGGCAGGGCGCGAGCAGTACTTC. Its translation is CASSLAGREQYF.